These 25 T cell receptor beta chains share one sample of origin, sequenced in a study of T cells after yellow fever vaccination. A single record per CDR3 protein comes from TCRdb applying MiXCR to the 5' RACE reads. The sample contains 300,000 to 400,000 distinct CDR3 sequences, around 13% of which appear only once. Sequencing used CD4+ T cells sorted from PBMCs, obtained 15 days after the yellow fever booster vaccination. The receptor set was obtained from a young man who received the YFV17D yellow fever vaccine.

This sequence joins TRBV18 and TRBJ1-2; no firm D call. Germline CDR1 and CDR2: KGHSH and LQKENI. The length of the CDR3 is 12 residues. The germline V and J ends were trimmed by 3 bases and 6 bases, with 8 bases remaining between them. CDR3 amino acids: CASSPPRDGYTF. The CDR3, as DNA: TGTGCCAGCTCACCCCCTCGTGATGGCTACACCTTC.

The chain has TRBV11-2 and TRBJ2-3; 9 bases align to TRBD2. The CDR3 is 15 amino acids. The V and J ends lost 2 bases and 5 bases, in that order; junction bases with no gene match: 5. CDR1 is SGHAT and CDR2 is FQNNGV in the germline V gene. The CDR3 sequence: CASSLRRGGRDTQYF. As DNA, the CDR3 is TGTGCCAGCAGCTTAAGGCGGGGGGGCCGAGATACGCAGTATTTT.

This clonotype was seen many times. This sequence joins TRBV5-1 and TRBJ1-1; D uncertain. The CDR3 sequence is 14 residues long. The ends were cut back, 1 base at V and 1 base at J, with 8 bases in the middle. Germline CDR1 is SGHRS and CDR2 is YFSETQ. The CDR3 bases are TGCGCCAGCAGCTTGTTTGGGGAGAACACTGAAGCTTTCTTT. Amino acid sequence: CASSLFGENTEAFF. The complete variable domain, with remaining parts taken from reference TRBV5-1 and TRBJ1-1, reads KAGVTQTPRYLIKTRGQQVTLSCSPISGHRSVSWYQQTPGQGLQFLFEYFSETQRNKGNFPGRFSGRQFSNSRSEMNVSTLELGDSALYLCASSLFGENTEAFFGQGTRLTVV.

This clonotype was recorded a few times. This CDR3 reads CASRPQDPTDTQYF. CDR3 in DNA: TGTGCCAGCAGGCCCCAGGATCCCACAGATACGCAGTATTTT. The chain carries TRBV6-2 or TRBV6-3 and TRBJ2-3; D not resolved. The CDR3 contains 14 residues. The V gene lost 6 bases and the J gene lost 2 bases, with 12 bases spanning the gap. Germline V lookup: CDR1 MNHEY, CDR2 SVGEGT.

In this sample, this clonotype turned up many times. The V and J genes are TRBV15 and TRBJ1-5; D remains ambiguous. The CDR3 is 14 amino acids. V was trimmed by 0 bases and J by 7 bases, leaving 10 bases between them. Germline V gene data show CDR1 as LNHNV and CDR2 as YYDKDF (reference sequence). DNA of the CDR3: TGTGCCACCAGCAGAGAGTTCACAGACCAGCCCCAGCATTTT. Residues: CATSREFTDQPQHF.

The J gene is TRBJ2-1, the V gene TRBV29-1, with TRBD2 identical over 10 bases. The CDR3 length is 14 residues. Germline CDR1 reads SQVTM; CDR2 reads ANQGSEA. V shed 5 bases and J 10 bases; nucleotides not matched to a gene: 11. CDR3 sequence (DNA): TGCAGCGTTAAAACCACTAGCGGGGCCTCCGAGCAGTTCTTC. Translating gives CSVKTTSGASEQFF.

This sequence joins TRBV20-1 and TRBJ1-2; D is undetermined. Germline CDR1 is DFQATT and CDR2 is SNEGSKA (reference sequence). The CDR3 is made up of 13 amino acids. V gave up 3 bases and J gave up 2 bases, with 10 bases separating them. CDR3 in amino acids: CSARWGQNYGYTF. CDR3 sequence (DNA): TGCAGTGCTAGGTGGGGTCAAAACTATGGCTACACCTTC.

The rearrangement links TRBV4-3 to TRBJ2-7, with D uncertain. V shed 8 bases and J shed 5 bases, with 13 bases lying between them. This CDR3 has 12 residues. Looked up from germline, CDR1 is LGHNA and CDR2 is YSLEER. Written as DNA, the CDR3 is TGCGCCAGCTCTCCCGGTAGACACGAGCAGTACTTC. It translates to CASSPGRHEQYF.

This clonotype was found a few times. This CDR3 reads CAVGGKGGSNQPQHF. The CDR3 DNA reads TGTGCCGTCGGCGGGAAGGGAGGAAGCAATCAGCCCCAGCATTTT. J is TRBJ1-5 and V is TRBV24-1, with D hard to call. V was shortened by 12 bases and J by 1 base, with 18 bases between the two germline ends. CDR3 size: 15 residues. Germline CDR1 reads KGHDR; CDR2 reads SFDVKD.

The CDR3, as DNA: TGTGCCAGCAGCCTGTTCGGTCGGGATGAGCAGTTCTTC. It specifies CASSLFGRDEQFF. The chain joins TRBV2 to TRBJ2-1; D gene ambiguous. The V gene's germline CDR1 is SNHLY and CDR2 FYNNEI. CDR3 length: 13 residues. V was cut by 6 bases and J by 8 bases, with 14 bases left in between.

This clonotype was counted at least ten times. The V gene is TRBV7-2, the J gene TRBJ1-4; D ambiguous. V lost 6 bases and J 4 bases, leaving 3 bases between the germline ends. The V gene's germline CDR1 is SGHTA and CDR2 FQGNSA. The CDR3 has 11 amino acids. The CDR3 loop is CASRLNEKLFF. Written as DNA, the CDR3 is TGTGCCAGCAGACTTAATGAAAAACTGTTTTTT. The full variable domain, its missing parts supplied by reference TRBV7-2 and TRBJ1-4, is GAGVSQSPSNKVTEKGKDVELRCDPISGHTALYWYRQSLGQGLEFLIYFQGNSAPDKSGLPSDRFSAERTGGSVSTLTIQRTQQEDSAVYLCASRLNEKLFFGSGTQLSVL.

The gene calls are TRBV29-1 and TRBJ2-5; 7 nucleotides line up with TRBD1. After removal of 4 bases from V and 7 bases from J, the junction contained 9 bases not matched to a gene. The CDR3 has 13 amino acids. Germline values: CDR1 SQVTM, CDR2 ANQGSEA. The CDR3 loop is CSVAQGTVRTQYF. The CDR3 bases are TGCAGCGTTGCACAAGGGACAGTGAGGACCCAGTACTTC.

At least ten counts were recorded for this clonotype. CDR3: CASRQFPSGSDTQYF. The CDR3 nucleotides are TGTGCCAGCAGACAATTCCCTTCAGGGTCAGATACGCAGTATTTT. The rearrangement links TRBV7-2 to TRBJ2-3, with a weak D call TRBD1 (5 bases). Trimming left V 6 bases short and J 4 bases short, with 17 bases between. Germline CDR1 reads SGHTA; CDR2 reads FQGNSA. The CDR3 runs to 15 residues. The complete variable domain, with remaining parts taken from reference TRBV7-2 and TRBJ2-3, reads GAGVSQSPSNKVTEKGKDVELRCDPISGHTALYWYRQSLGQGLEFLIYFQGNSAPDKSGLPSDRFSAERTGGSVSTLTIQRTQQEDSAVYLCASRQFPSGSDTQYFGPGTRLTVL.

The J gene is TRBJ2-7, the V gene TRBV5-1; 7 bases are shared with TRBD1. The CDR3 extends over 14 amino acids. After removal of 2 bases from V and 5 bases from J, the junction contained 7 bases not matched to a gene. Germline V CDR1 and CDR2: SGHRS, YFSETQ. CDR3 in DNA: TGCGCCAGCAGCTTACCAGGGGGTTGGGACGAGCAGTACTTC. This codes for CASSLPGGWDEQYF.

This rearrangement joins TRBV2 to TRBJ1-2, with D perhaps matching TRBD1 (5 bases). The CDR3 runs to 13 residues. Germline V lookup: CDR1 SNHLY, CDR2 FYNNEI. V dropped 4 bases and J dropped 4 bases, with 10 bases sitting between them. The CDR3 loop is CASSVGASYGYTF. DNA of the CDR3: TGTGCCAGCAGTGTAGGGGCCTCCTATGGCTACACCTTC. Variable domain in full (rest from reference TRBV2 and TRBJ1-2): EPEVTQTPSHQVTQMGQEVILRCVPISNHLYFYWYRQILGQKVEFLVSFYNNEISEKSEIFDDQFSVERPDGSNFTLKIRSTKLEDSAMYFCASSVGASYGYTFGSGTRLTVV.

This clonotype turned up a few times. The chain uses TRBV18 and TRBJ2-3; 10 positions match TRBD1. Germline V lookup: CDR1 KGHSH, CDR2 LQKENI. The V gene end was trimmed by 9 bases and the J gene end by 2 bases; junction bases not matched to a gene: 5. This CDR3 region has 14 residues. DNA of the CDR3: TGTGCCAGTTCGGGACAGGGGAACACAGATACGCAGTATTTT. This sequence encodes CASSGQGNTDTQYF.

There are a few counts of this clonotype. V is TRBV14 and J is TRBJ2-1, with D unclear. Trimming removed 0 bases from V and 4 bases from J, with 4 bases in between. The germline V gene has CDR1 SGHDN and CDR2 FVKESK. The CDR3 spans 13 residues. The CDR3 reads CASSQEWYNEQFF. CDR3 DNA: TGTGCCAGCAGCCAAGAGTGGTACAATGAGCAGTTCTTC.

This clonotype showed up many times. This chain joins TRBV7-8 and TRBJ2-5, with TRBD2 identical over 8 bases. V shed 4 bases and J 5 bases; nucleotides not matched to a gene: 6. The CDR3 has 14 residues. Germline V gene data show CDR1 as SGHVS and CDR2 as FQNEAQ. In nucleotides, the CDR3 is TGTGCCAGCAGCTCTGGACTAGCCCACGAGACCCAGTACTTC. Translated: CASSSGLAHETQYF.

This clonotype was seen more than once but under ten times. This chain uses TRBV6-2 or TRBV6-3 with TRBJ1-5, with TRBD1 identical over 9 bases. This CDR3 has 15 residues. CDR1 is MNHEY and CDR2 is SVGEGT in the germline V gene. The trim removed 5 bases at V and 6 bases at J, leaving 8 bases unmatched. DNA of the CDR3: TGTGCCAGCAGTCCCGGGACAGGGAAAGTTCAGCCCCAGCATTTT. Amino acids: CASSPGTGKVQPQHF.

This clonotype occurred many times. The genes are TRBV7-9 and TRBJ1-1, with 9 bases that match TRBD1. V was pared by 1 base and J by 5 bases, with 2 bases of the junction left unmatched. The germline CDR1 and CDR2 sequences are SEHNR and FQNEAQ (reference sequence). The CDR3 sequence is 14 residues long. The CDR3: CASSLEQGATEAFF. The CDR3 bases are TGTGCCAGCAGCTTAGAACAGGGGGCAACTGAAGCTTTCTTT.

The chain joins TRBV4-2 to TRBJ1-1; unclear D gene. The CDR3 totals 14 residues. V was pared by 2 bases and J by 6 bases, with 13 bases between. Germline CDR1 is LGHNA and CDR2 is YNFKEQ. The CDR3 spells CASSQMGKGSEAFF. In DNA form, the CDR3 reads TGTGCCAGCAGCCAAATGGGTAAGGGCTCTGAAGCTTTCTTT.

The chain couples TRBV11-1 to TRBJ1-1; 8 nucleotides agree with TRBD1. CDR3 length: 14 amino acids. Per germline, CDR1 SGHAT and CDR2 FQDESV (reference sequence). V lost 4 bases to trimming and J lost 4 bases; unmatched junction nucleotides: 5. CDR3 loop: CASSSRTGSTEAFF. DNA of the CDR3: TGTGCCAGCAGCTCGAGGACAGGGTCCACTGAAGCTTTCTTT.

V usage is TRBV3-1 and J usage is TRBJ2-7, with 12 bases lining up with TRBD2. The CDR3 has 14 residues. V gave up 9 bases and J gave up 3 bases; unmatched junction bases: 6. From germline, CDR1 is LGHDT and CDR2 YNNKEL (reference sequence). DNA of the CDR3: TGTGCCAGTGGTACGACTAGCGGGGGCTACGAGCAGTACTTC. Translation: CASGTTSGGYEQYF.

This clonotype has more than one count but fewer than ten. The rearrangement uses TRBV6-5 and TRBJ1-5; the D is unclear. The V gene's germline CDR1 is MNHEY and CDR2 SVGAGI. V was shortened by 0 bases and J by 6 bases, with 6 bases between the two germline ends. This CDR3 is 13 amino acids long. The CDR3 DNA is TGTGCCAGCAGTTACTCGAAGGGTCAGCCCCAGCATTTT. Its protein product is CASSYSKGQPQHF.

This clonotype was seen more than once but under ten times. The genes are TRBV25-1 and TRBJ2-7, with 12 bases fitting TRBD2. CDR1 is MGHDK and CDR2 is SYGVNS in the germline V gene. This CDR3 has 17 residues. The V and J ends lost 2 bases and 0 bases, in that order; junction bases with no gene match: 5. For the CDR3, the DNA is TGTGCCAGCAGTGAACGTCCTAGCGGGGGGGGCTCCTACGAGCAGTACTTC. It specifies CASSERPSGGGSYEQYF.